This T cell receptor (beta chain) stems from a study of T cells expressing NK-cell markers. Study context: In the group of eight sequenced donors, seven were HCMV-seropositive and one was seronegative.

The V gene's germline CDR1 is MNHEY and CDR2 SVGAGI. This CDR3 has 16 amino acids. From its re-call of the 5' RACE reads, TCRdb lists each CDR3 protein once, without DNA. The sample has 500,000 to 600,000 distinct CDR3 sequences, and its top ten clones hold roughly 3.5%. Overall study results and limits: Whether expanded NKG2C+ T cell clones were HCMV-specific remained unclear.

A word on this clonotype: What it recognizes is unknown.

Sequencing was performed on blood T cells: a sorted CD56 or NKG2C T cell subset, CD4+ or CD8+ T cells, or bulk PBMC T cells (not recorded which). This clonotype was sampled from a man younger than 35 in good health. This rearrangement joins TRBV6-5 to TRBJ2-3; with no DNA, the TCRdb D assignment of TRBD1 cannot be verified. The chain's CDR3 is CASSYRDWEATDTQYF.